This T cell receptor beta chain emerged from a study of brain metastases from non-small cell lung cancer. Profiling relied on immunoSEQ multiplex PCR, and the TCRdb table lists in-frame clones only, not all of them. The profile shows roughly 4,500 clones, 84% of them singletons. Trimming shortened V by 5 bases and J by 6 bases, and 20 bases separated the two germline ends. The CDR3 runs to 15 residues. Per germline, CDR1 MNHEY and CDR2 SVGAGI. The rearrangement joins TRBV6-5 to TRBJ2-7, with no clear D. This sequence originates from a donor at least 40 years old with non-small cell lung cancer. Sequencing was done on a sample of tumor-adjacent normal tissue. The CDR3 loop reads CASSTTDSYSGEQYF. CDR3 nucleotides: TGTGCCAGCAGTACAACAGACTCCTATTCGGGCGAGCAGTACTTC.